The rows below give T cell receptor beta chains drawn from one sample of a study of shared clonotypes between healthy human individuals. The repertoire was sequenced with immunoSEQ multiplex PCR; TCRdb's copy has only in-frame clones and lacks some. The table includes some 500,000 clones, roughly three quarters detected once. Sequencing used PBMCs. The receptor source for this set is a woman aged 40 to 49 in good health. Some clones in this sample may be carry-over from other donors' samples. CDR3s include the opening cysteine and the closing phenylalanine or tryptophan. D genes are given only for firm matches. Some rows mark clone size as missing; the rest say once, few, many or name a class of expanded clone.

v_gene,d_gene,abundance,j_gene,CDR3nt,CDR3aa
TRBV28,NA,NA,TRBJ1-5,TGTGCCAGCAGATCTACGGACAGTAGCAATCAGCCCCAGCATTTT,CASRSTDSSNQPQHF
TRBV1,NA,few,TRBJ2-4,TGCACCAGCAGCCAAGGTGGAGCCAAAAACATTCAGTACTTC,CTSSQGGAKNIQYF
TRBV7-9,TRBD2,NA,TRBJ2-3,TGTGCCAGCGGACTAGCGGGAGGGGCAGATACGCAGTATTTT,CASGLAGGADTQYF
TRBV6-1,TRBD2,once,TRBJ2-5,TGTGCCAGCAGAGTAGCGGGTCCTTTCCAAGAGACCCAGTACTTC,CASRVAGPFQETQYF
TRBV7-9,NA,NA,TRBJ2-5,TGTGCCAGCAGCGGTAAAGCCGAAGAGACCCAGTACTTC,CASSGKAEETQYF
TRBV20-1,NA,NA,TRBJ2-1,TGCAGTGCTAGCGGGTACAATGAGCAGTTCTTC,CSASGYNEQFF
TRBV5-6,TRBD2,NA,TRBJ2-7,TGTGCCAGCAGCTCCCTACTAGCGGGAGACGCCCACGAGCAGTACTTC,CASSSLLAGDAHEQYF
TRBV7-9,NA,NA,TRBJ2-1,TGTGCCAGCAGCTTAGGGTCAAATGAGCAGTTCTTC,CASSLGSNEQFF
TRBV27,NA,NA,TRBJ2-1,TGTGCCAGCAGTTTATGGCTAGGGGCGAATGAGCAGTTCTTC,CASSLWLGANEQFF
TRBV4-2,TRBD2,NA,TRBJ2-7,TGTGCCAGCAGCCAAGATGGATTAGCGGGAGCCTACGAGCAGTACTTC,CASSQDGLAGAYEQYF
TRBV5-1,NA,many,TRBJ1-6,TGCGCCAGCAGCCCGAGACAGATCTATAATTCACCCCTCCACTTT,CASSPRQIYNSPLHF
TRBV27,NA,NA,TRBJ1-5,TGTGCCAGCAGTTTGGTCGCAGCCGATAGCAATCAGCCCCAGCATTTT,CASSLVAADSNQPQHF
TRBV7-9,TRBD1,NA,TRBJ2-6,TGTGCCAGCAGCCCGACCGGGACAGCACATTCTGGGGCCAACGTCCTGACTTTC,CASSPTGTAHSGANVLTF
TRBV20-1,NA,few,TRBJ2-1,TGCAGTGAATACCGCGACTTTGAGCAGTTCTTC,CSEYRDFEQFF
TRBV7-9,NA,NA,TRBJ2-3,TGTGCCAGCAGCTTAGAAGGTCACACAGATACGCAGTATTTT,CASSLEGHTDTQYF
TRBV30,TRBD2,NA,TRBJ2-2,TGTGCCTGGACGGGGACGGGGGGAATCGGGGAGCTGTTTTTT,CAWTGTGGIGELFF
TRBV6-1,TRBD2,NA,TRBJ2-1,TGTGCCAGCAGTGATCAGGGACTAGCGGTACAAGAAGATGAGCAGTTCTTC,CASSDQGLAVQEDEQFF
TRBV5-4,NA,NA,TRBJ2-5,TGTGCCAGCAGCTTAGCACTAGTTCAAGAGACCCAGTACTTC,CASSLALVQETQYF
TRBV11-2,NA,many,TRBJ2-7,TGTGCCAGCAGCCCCCTGGTGAGCCCCTACGAGCAGTACTTC,CASSPLVSPYEQYF
TRBV29-1,NA,NA,TRBJ2-2,TGCAGCGTTGAAGGTAGCACCGGGGAGCTGTTTTTT,CSVEGSTGELFF
TRBV6-6,NA,many,TRBJ2-7,TGTGCCAGCAGTTACTCGAATCGGGAGTACGAGCAGTACTTC,CASSYSNREYEQYF
TRBV9,TRBD1,NA,TRBJ1-1,TGTGCCAGCAGCGTCATACAGGGGGGTTCCGAAGCTTTCTTT,CASSVIQGGSEAFF
TRBV10-3,NA,once,TRBJ1-5,TGTGCCACCTGGGGGACTGACAATCAGCCCCAGCATTTT,CATWGTDNQPQHF
TRBV5-4,TRBD1,NA,TRBJ1-2,TGTGCCAGCAGCTTCGACAGGGCTGGGTATGGCTACACCTTC,CASSFDRAGYGYTF
TRBV6-5,NA,NA,TRBJ2-7,TGTGCCAGCAGTTACGATGGGGCTAAGGACGAGCAGTACTTC,CASSYDGAKDEQYF
TRBV15,TRBD2,NA,TRBJ2-7,TGTGCCACCAGCCGACTAGCGGGAGTCTACGAGCAGTACTTC,CATSRLAGVYEQYF
TRBV7-2,TRBD2,NA,TRBJ2-7,TGTGCCAGCAGCGTAACCGGGACTAGCGGGATTTACGAGCAGTACTTC,CASSVTGTSGIYEQYF
TRBV27,TRBD1,NA,TRBJ2-7,TGTGCCAGCAGCCTAGGGGACAGGGGGTACGAGCAGTACTTC,CASSLGDRGYEQYF
TRBV7-2,TRBD2,NA,TRBJ2-5,TGTGCCAGCAGCCTTGGGACTAGCAGAAAAGAGACCCAGTACTTC,CASSLGTSRKETQYF
TRBV9,NA,few,TRBJ2-2,TGTGCCAGCAGCGTAGAGGGAGCGAACACCGGGGAGCTGTTTTTT,CASSVEGANTGELFF
TRBV27,NA,NA,TRBJ2-7,TGTGCCAGCAGTTATAGGACAGAGGGTCCCTACGAGCAGTACTTC,CASSYRTEGPYEQYF
TRBV7-6,NA,NA,TRBJ2-1,TGTGCCAGCAGCTTAGCGGGGCAATACAATGAGCAGTTCTTC,CASSLAGQYNEQFF
TRBV7-2,NA,NA,TRBJ2-7,TGTGCCAGCAGCTTAGTAGGGAGAGAGCAGTACTTC,CASSLVGREQYF
TRBV7-2,NA,NA,TRBJ1-1,TGTGCCAGCAGCTTAGCGCGAGAGAACACTGAAGCTTTCTTT,CASSLARENTEAFF
TRBV5-1,NA,NA,TRBJ2-7,TGCGCCAGCAGCTTCCAAGGAGGGGCCGAGCAGTACTTC,CASSFQGGAEQYF
TRBV27,NA,many,TRBJ1-2,TGTGCCAGCAGTTTAGGGCAGGGAATCGGGGGCTACACCTTC,CASSLGQGIGGYTF
TRBV18,TRBD2,NA,TRBJ2-7,TGTGCCAGCTCACCCCGACTAGCGGGAGGCTTGGGCGACGAGCAGTACTTC,CASSPRLAGGLGDEQYF
TRBV6-5,NA,NA,TRBJ2-1,TGTGCCAGCACGCCGAGCCAAAATGAGCAGTTCTTC,CASTPSQNEQFF
TRBV9,NA,once,TRBJ1-5,TGTGCCAGCAGCGCAGATCTAAATAGCAATCAGCCCCAGCATTTT,CASSADLNSNQPQHF
TRBV29-1,TRBD2,few,TRBJ2-7,TGCAGCGTTGAGATCCCGGGACTAGCATACGAGCAGTACTTC,CSVEIPGLAYEQYF
TRBV14,NA,NA,TRBJ1-4,TGTGCCAGCAGCCCCGGGAGGTTTAATGAAAAACTGTTTTTT,CASSPGRFNEKLFF
TRBV28,NA,NA,TRBJ2-1,TGTGCCAGCAGTTTGGACAGAAGCTCCTACAATGAGCAGTTCTTC,CASSLDRSSYNEQFF
TRBV7-2,TRBD1,NA,TRBJ1-2,TGTGCCAGCAGCTTAAGGTTCGGGGACAGTTCCTCCTATGGCTACACCTTC,CASSLRFGDSSSYGYTF
TRBV18,TRBD1,NA,TRBJ1-1,TGTGCCAGCTCACCTTCAGGACAGGGATTGGGCACTGAAGCTTTCTTT,CASSPSGQGLGTEAFF
TRBV4-2,TRBD2,NA,TRBJ2-2,TGTGCCAGCAGCCAAAGTGCGGGAGGGACCCCCGGGGAGCTGTTTTTT,CASSQSAGGTPGELFF
TRBV5-1,TRBD2,NA,TRBJ2-1,TGCGCCAGCAGCGATAGCGGGAGGGTCATCGATGAGCAGTTCTTC,CASSDSGRVIDEQFF
TRBV5-4,TRBD1,NA,TRBJ1-2,TGTGCCAGCAGCGAAGCGGACAGGGAAGCATATGGCTACACCTTC,CASSEADREAYGYTF
TRBV7-2,TRBD2,NA,TRBJ2-3,TGTGCCAGCAGCTTAGCTAGCGGGAGGTCGGATACGCAGTATTTT,CASSLASGRSDTQYF
TRBV19,NA,NA,TRBJ1-4,TGTGCCAGCGGGGACGGACCTTGGGAAAAACTGTTTTTT,CASGDGPWEKLFF
TRBV19,TRBD2,NA,TRBJ2-7,TGTGCCAGTAGTATTTCAGCGGGAGTGCCCGAGCAGTACTTC,CASSISAGVPEQYF
TRBV18,NA,NA,TRBJ2-7,TGTGCCAGCTCCCCCTTTTCGGACGGGGCGGAGCAGTACTTC,CASSPFSDGAEQYF
TRBV5-1,NA,NA,TRBJ2-3,TGCGCCAGCAGCCCCACGGGGGTAGGAGATACGCAGTATTTT,CASSPTGVGDTQYF
TRBV7-2,TRBD1,NA,TRBJ1-4,TGTGCCAGCAGCTTCCAACAGGGGGCTAATGAAAAACTGTTTTTT,CASSFQQGANEKLFF